The 24 T cell receptor beta chains given below trace back to one sample, sequenced in a study of CD4 T cells in relation to SARS-CoV-2 and coronaviruses. Unexposed donor CD4+ T cells date from about 2011-2018, before the COVID-19 pandemic. Sequenced by immunoSEQ multiplex PCR; TCRdb stores in-frame clones only, minus some. The table records about 55,000 clones, 70% to 90% of them present only once. Sequenced input: memory CD4+ T cells from PBMCs. All receptors come from a human donor in good health.

Here the CDR3 reads CASSPRDRGPGDYGYTF. CDR3 sequence (DNA): TGTGCCAGCAGCCCCCGGGACAGGGGGCCAGGGGACTATGGCTACACCTTC. This sequence joins TRBV7-2 and TRBJ1-2, with 12 bases that match TRBD1. Germline V lookup: CDR1 SGHTA, CDR2 FQGNSA. J lost 3 bases, V lost 5 bases, and 10 bases had no gene match. The CDR3 spans 17 residues.

The chain employs TRBV2 and TRBJ2-7; tentative D call: TRBD2 (6 bases). The CDR3 sequence is 12 residues long. V was cut by 7 bases and J by 4 bases, with 11 bases left in between. Germline V lookup: CDR1 SNHLY, CDR2 FYNNEI. CDR3 region: CASTGVGYEQYF. Written as DNA, the CDR3 is TGTGCCAGCACGGGGGTCGGATACGAGCAGTACTTC. The full variable domain, with the rest looked up from reference TRBV2 and TRBJ2-7, is EPEVTQTPSHQVTQMGQEVILRCVPISNHLYFYWYRQILGQKVEFLVSFYNNEISEKSEIFDDQFSVERPDGSNFTLKIRSTKLEDSAMYFCASTGVGYEQYFGPGTRLTVT.

The chain recombines TRBV5-8 with TRBJ1-1; no firm D call. The CDR3 is made up of 14 amino acids. From germline, CDR1 is SGHTS and CDR2 YDEGEE. V was trimmed by 2 bases and J by 0 bases, leaving 8 bases between them. The CDR3 sequence: CASSFGRMNTEAFF. The CDR3 coding sequence is TGTGCCAGCAGCTTTGGTCGGATGAACACTGAAGCTTTCTTT.

J is TRBJ2-7 and V is TRBV6-1; 8 nucleotides align to TRBD2. J lost 2 bases, V lost 0 bases, and 9 bases had no gene match. This CDR3 is built from 17 residues. Germline CDR1 is MNHNS and CDR2 is SASEGT. DNA for the CDR3: TGTGCCAGCAGTGAAGCTTCCGGCGGGAGGTTTCCCTACGAGCAGTACTTC. It encodes CASSEASGGRFPYEQYF.

V and J are TRBV18 and TRBJ2-3; D is uncertain. The germline V and J ends were trimmed by 3 bases and 0 bases, with 7 bases remaining between them. The germline V gene encodes CDR1 KGHSH and CDR2 LQKENI. The length of the CDR3 is 14 residues. DNA of the CDR3: TGTGCCAGCTCACCGGTCGCCAGCACAGATACGCAGTATTTT. This sequence encodes CASSPVASTDTQYF.

This chain links TRBV12-5 with TRBJ1-1; D is ambiguous. This CDR3 region has 13 residues. V was cut by 7 bases and J by 6 bases, with 15 bases left in between. Germline V gives CDR1 LGHNT, CDR2 FRNRAP. In DNA form, the CDR3 reads TGTGCTAGTGCCCCTGATGGTATTCCTGAAGCTTTCTTT. Its protein product is CASAPDGIPEAFF. Using reference TRBV12-5 and TRBJ1-1 for the parts outside the CDR3, the full variable domain is DARVTQTPRHKVTEMGQEVTMRCQPILGHNTVFWYRQTMMQGLELLAYFRNRAPLDDSGMPKDRFSAEMPDATLATLKIQPSEPRDSAVYFCASAPDGIPEAFFGQGTRLTVV.

The rearrangement joins TRBV7-6 to TRBJ1-3, with D tentatively TRBD1 (6 bases). V shed 11 bases and J shed 2 bases, with 19 bases lying between them. Germline V gene data show CDR1 as SGHVS and CDR2 as FNYEAQ. This CDR3 comprises 15 residues. The CDR3 DNA reads TGTGCCCCCACCGACAGGAGGAGTGCTGGAAACACCATATATTTT. Its translation: CAPTDRRSAGNTIYF.

This clone has a single count. This sequence joins TRBV7-2 and TRBJ1-2; 8 nucleotides agree with TRBD1. Germline CDR1 is SGHTA and CDR2 is FQGNSA. The CDR3 contains 15 residues. V lost 5 bases to trimming and J lost 7 bases; unmatched junction nucleotides: 12. The CDR3 coding sequence is TGTGCCAGCAGCGCCAGTCAGGGGGCGCGGGGTGGCTACACCTTC. It encodes CASSASQGARGGYTF.

The chain employs TRBV7-2 and TRBJ2-5; no firm D call. Germline V gene sequence: CDR1 SGHTA, CDR2 FQGNSA. This CDR3 spans 13 amino acids. The germline V and J ends were trimmed by 0 bases and 2 bases, with 4 bases remaining between them. CDR3 in DNA: TGTGCCAGCAGCTTAGCGGTACAAGAGACCCAGTACTTC. Encoded protein: CASSLAVQETQYF.

This clone was detected only a few times. The chain employs TRBV2 and TRBJ1-3; a weak D match, TRBD1 (5 bases). This CDR3 has 13 residues. Per germline, CDR1 SNHLY and CDR2 FYNNEI. The germline V and J ends were trimmed by 2 bases and 6 bases, with 8 bases remaining between them. This chain's CDR3 is CASSEMGTNTIYF. CDR3 in DNA: TGTGCCAGCAGTGAAATGGGGACAAACACCATATATTTT.

This rearrangement joins TRBV5-8 to TRBJ1-4; 7 nucleotides agree with TRBD1. The CDR3 loop spans 16 amino acids. J gave up 3 bases and V 0 bases, and 5 bases lay outside the gene matches. Germline loops: CDR1 SGHTS, CDR2 YDEGEE. The CDR3 loop reads CASSLAVGTANEKLFF. For the CDR3, the DNA is TGTGCCAGCAGCTTGGCGGTGGGGACAGCTAATGAAAAACTGTTTTTT.

The chain uses TRBV12-3 or TRBV12-4 and TRBJ1-2; the match to TRBD1 covers 7 bases. The CDR3 has 13 residues. V was pared by 5 bases and J by 5 bases, with 5 bases of the junction left unmatched. The CDR3 bases are TGTGCCAGCAGTACAGGGGCTCGGTATGGCTACACCTTC. Its translation is CASSTGARYGYTF.

V gene TRBV6-6 combines with J gene TRBJ2-7; D is perhaps TRBD1 (5 bases). V was pared by 6 bases and J by 2 bases, with 17 bases between. Germline loops: CDR1 MNHNY, CDR2 SVGAGI (reference sequence). This CDR3 region has 15 residues. The CDR3 DNA sequence: TGTGCCAGCAGCCGCCCGACGGCAGGGACCTACGAGCAGTACTTC. Translation gives CASSRPTAGTYEQYF.

Here the CDR3 DNA reads TGTGCCAGCAGTCCCAGGGACAGGGGTTACGAGCAGTACTTC. Amino acids: CASSPRDRGYEQYF. The gene calls are TRBV27 and TRBJ2-7, with TRBD1 matching over 10 bases. CDR3 length equals 14 residues. J lost 4 bases, V lost 5 bases, and 5 bases had no gene match. Germline-derived CDR1 and CDR2 are MNHEY and SMNVEV (reference sequence).

This rearrangement joins TRBV9 to TRBJ2-7, with unresolved D. The CDR3 consists of 14 residues. Trimming took 3 bases from V and 2 from J, leaving 12 bases between them. CDR1 and CDR2 (germline): SGDLS, YYNGEE. CDR3 region: CASSADPIPYEQYF. In nucleotides, the CDR3 is TGTGCCAGCAGCGCTGACCCAATACCCTACGAGCAGTACTTC.

The chain recombines TRBV5-4 with TRBJ2-7; 9 bases are shared with TRBD1. The CDR3 runs 14 residues. From germline, CDR1 is SGHNT and CDR2 YYREEE (reference sequence). J was trimmed by 6 bases and V by 4 bases; bases with no gene match: 8. CDR3 residues: CASSSGTGLGEQYF. Here the CDR3 DNA reads TGTGCCAGCAGCAGCGGGACAGGGCTTGGCGAGCAGTACTTC.

The CDR3 sequence is CASTGQAGPGELFF. As DNA, the CDR3 is TGTGCCAGCACGGGACAAGCCGGACCCGGGGAGCTGTTTTTT. V is TRBV9 and J is TRBJ2-2; tentatively, D is TRBD1 (6 bases). Germline CDR1 SGDLS, CDR2 YYNGEE. V was cut by 6 bases and J by 6 bases, with 15 bases left in between. The CDR3 has 14 amino acids.

Here the CDR3 reads CASSLGQGAGNEQFF. The CDR3 DNA is TGCGCCAGCAGCCTCGGACAGGGGGCAGGCAATGAGCAGTTCTTC. The rearrangement links TRBV5-1 to TRBJ2-1, with 11 bases aligning to TRBD1. Trimming cost V 4 bases and J 6 bases; bases outside gene matches: 6. CDR1 is SGHRS and CDR2 is YFSETQ in the germline V gene. This CDR3 region has 15 residues.

This chain connects TRBV11-2 to TRBJ2-2; D not resolved. The germline gives CDR1 SGHAT, CDR2 FQNNGV. This CDR3 has 12 amino acids. Trimming stripped 5 bases from V and 9 bases from J, with 10 bases between. CDR3 region: CASSLSVRELFF. CDR3 nucleotides: TGTGCCAGCAGCCTATCCGTTAGGGAGCTGTTTTTT.

The gene calls are TRBV18 and TRBJ1-4, with D hard to call. Germline assignment: CDR1 KGHSH and CDR2 LQKENI. Trimming left V 3 bases short and J 1 base short, with 9 bases between. The CDR3 runs 15 residues. In DNA form, the CDR3 reads TGTGCCAGCTCACCCCGTAGTAAAACTAATGAAAAACTGTTTTTT. Translating gives CASSPRSKTNEKLFF.

The V call is TRBV15, the J call TRBJ2-1; the match to TRBD2 covers 10 bases. This CDR3 spans 15 amino acids. Unmatched junction bases numbered 3, after V lost 2 bases and J lost 5 bases. In germline, CDR1 is LNHNV, CDR2 YYDKDF (reference sequence). The CDR3 DNA sequence: TGTGCCACCAGCAGACGGACTAGCGGAAACAATGAGCAGTTCTTC. This codes for CATSRRTSGNNEQFF.

The V call is TRBV6-5, the J call TRBJ2-1, with 7 bases aligning to TRBD2. CDR3 length: 14 amino acids. Germline V gives CDR1 MNHEY, CDR2 SVGAGI. V lost 6 bases, J lost 8 bases, and 10 bases stayed unmatched. The DNA for the CDR3 is TGTGCCAGCAGGTCTACTAGGACTAGAGATGAGCAGTTCTTC. Residues: CASRSTRTRDEQFF.

In DNA form, the CDR3 reads TGTGCCAGCAGCTTATCCGGACAGGGGAAAACAGATACGCAGTATTTT. Residues: CASSLSGQGKTDTQYF. This chain uses TRBV11-3 with TRBJ2-3; TRBD1 agrees at 9 bases. CDR3 length: 16 residues. The V and J ends lost 2 bases and 3 bases, in that order; junction bases with no gene match: 6. Germline assignment: CDR1 SGHNT and CDR2 YENEEA.

V is TRBV23-1 and J is TRBJ1-6, with a possible D match to TRBD1 (5 bases). TRBV23-1 carries the ORF label, with uncertain function. The CDR3 contains 17 residues. V was cut by 3 bases and J by 1 base, with 13 bases left in between. The CDR3 loop is CASSQFPGLSYNSPLHF. In DNA, the CDR3 is TGCGCCAGCAGTCAGTTCCCGGGGCTGTCCTATAATTCACCCCTCCACTTT.